This T cell receptor (beta chain) was sequenced in a study of vaccination and CD4 T cells after COVID-19. Study summary: Nasal swab PCR had shown SARS-CoV-2 positivity in the convalescent patients (under ten mild cases, one severe case).

The Oncomine TCR Beta short-read assay sequenced DNA from cultured CD4+ T cells. MiXCR was run by TCRdb on the PCR reads, yielding one entry per CDR3 protein. The profile shows 13,000 or so distinct CDR3 sequences, around 50% of them singletons. The treatment is: roughly 10-day PBMC culture with coronavirus spike peptide pools or control peptides (ViraFEST assay). ViraFEST stimulated the growth of antigen-specific T cells using peptide pools and subsequently profiled their TCRs by sequencing. Some 2.2 million PBMCs were grown per well alongside roughly 10 IU/ml IL-2 and 7.5 to 10 ug/ml peptide pools. Study results and limitations: Median SARS-CoV-2-reactive clonotypes rose from around 20 to 38, not significantly.

The CDR3 length is 14 residues. The V and J ends lost 7 bases and 3 bases, in that order; junction bases with no gene match: 4. CDR1 and CDR2 (germline): WNHNN, SYGVQD (reference sequence). This clonotype was picked up a small number of times. Its target is not known. The sequencing sample was made of CD4+ T cells from blood, cultured in vitro. The V call is TRBV10-1, the J call TRBJ1-4; TRBD1 matches 8 bases. This receptor was taken from a human donor who had recovered from COVID-19. The CDR3: CASIDRGANEKLFF. The CDR3 DNA reads as TGCGCCAGCATCGACAGGGGAGCTAATGAAAAACTGTTTTTT.